This TCR beta chain stems from a study of blood T cell repertoires in COVID-19. Using immunoSEQ multiplex PCR, the repertoire was profiled, and TCRdb retains in-frame clones only, with some absent. The sample lists roughly 52,000 clones, 82% occurring once. Looked up from germline, CDR1 is SGHRS and CDR2 is YFSETQ. The CDR3 covers 15 residues. The V gene lost 2 bases and the J gene lost 2 bases, with 11 bases spanning the gap. This clone was counted a few times. Other DNA sequences of this sample code for an identical CDR3. The origin of this receptor is a man aged 80 or over with COVID-19, enrolled during active disease. The sample was peripheral blood. The genes are TRBV5-1 and TRBJ1-3; tentative D call: TRBD1 (6 bases). The CDR3: CASSLQTGTGNTIYF. The CDR3, as DNA: TGCGCCAGCAGCTTACAAACAGGGACTGGAAACACCATATATTTT. Complete variable domain (other parts from reference TRBV5-1 and TRBJ1-3): KAGVTQTPRYLIKTRGQQVTLSCSPISGHRSVSWYQQTPGQGLQFLFEYFSETQRNKGNFPGRFSGRQFSNSRSEMNVSTLELGDSALYLCASSLQTGTGNTIYFGEGSWLTVV.